This T cell receptor (beta chain) was obtained from a study of chemoradiotherapy in HPV16-positive cancers. The CDR3 is made up of 16 amino acids. J gave up 3 bases and V 4 bases, and 7 bases lay outside the gene matches. CDR1 and CDR2 from the germline V gene are SGDLS and YYNGEE. Clones were sequenced by immunoSEQ multiplex PCR, and TCRdb holds only the in-frame ones, with some missing. The data contain approximately 12,000 clones, 91% of them seen just once; the ten biggest clones take up more than 1.5%. Over chemoradiotherapy, repertoires were sampled more than once. The sample consisted of blood, taken from a patient who underwent chemoradiotherapy. The receptor comes from a human donor with HPV-associated anogenital cancer. The chain couples TRBV9 to TRBJ2-3; 11 bases line up with TRBD2. DNA for the CDR3: TGTGCCAGCAGCCCCCCGGGACTAGCGGTGACAGATACGCAGTATTTT. This gives the protein CASSPPGLAVTDTQYF.